The subject of this entry is one T cell receptor (beta chain). No antigen is known for it. Researchers ran the PCR with 60 Vbeta and 13 Jbeta primers. As handled by the study authors: Approximately 11 million of some 80 million unique TCR beta chains were shared, per a later count. Using immunoSEQ multiplex PCR, the repertoire was profiled, and TCRdb retains in-frame clones only, with some absent. That table supplies the V and J calls and clone size; D and trimming were determined from the DNA. The sample carries 140,000 to 150,000 clones, nearly 85% recorded once. These data belong to a study of cytomegalovirus exposure and HLA in healthy donors. Study findings and constraints: A few CMV-associated chains were confirmed in vitro to be specific for CMV antigens. According to an earlier analysis, most TCR beta V segments yielded productive rearrangements about 90% or about 30% of the time. The HLA-A and HLA-B alleles of most subjects were reportedly predicted accurately from TCR beta sequences.

V was shortened by 8 bases and J by 2 bases, with 18 bases between the two germline ends. Germline V gives CDR1 MNHEY, CDR2 SVGAGI. The CDR3 extends over 15 amino acids. Sequenced: PBMCs. This sequence originates from a male donor in good health and CMV-seronegative. The chain uses TRBV6-5 and TRBJ1-1; possibly TRBD1 for D (5 bases). The CDR3 DNA reads TGTGCCAGCCCGACGAAGGGGCCGTTAAACACTGAAGCTTTCTTT. Protein sequence: CASPTKGPLNTEAFF.